A single sample gave rise to the 27 T cell receptor beta chains below, sequenced in a study of PD-1 blockade in classical Hodgkin lymphoma (dated by TCRdb to the early 2020s). Libraries came from the immunoSEQ multiplex PCR assay. In its TCRdb copy, this immuneACCESS table keeps in-frame sequences only and misses some clones. Where compared with another copy, unresolved V genes explain less than half of these, and the others have no known cause. In all, the sample holds 30,000 or so clones, and approximately 85% of those were seen once. The ten most abundant clones make up about 2.3% of the sample. The time point label of this sample denotes: cycle 1 day 1 (C1D1), immediately before nivolumab initiation. Every trial patient had relapsed after autologous stem cell transplantation, and cohorts A, B and C differed in prior brentuximab vedotin exposure. Using a Miltenyi CD4+ T cell isolation kit, CD4+ T cells were purified from thawed PBMCs through magnetic negative selection.

This sample comprised CD4+ T cells from blood, obtained at baseline. The receptors stem from a human donor with classical Hodgkin lymphoma.

The CDR3 reads CASSQALAGIYNEQFF. The CDR3 DNA follows: TGCGCCAGCAGCCAAGCTCTAGCGGGAATCTACAATGAGCAGTTCTTC. The chain recombines TRBV4-1 with TRBJ2-1, with TRBD2 matching over 9 bases. The CDR3 contains 16 residues. The V gene end was trimmed by 1 base and the J gene end by 3 bases; junction bases not matched to a gene: 4. The germline gives CDR1 MGHRA, CDR2 YSYEKL.

This sequence joins TRBV11-1 and TRBJ2-1, with 9 bases that match TRBD2. The CDR3 has 15 residues. V lost 5 bases and J lost 5; bases outside the gene matches: 7. The germline gives CDR1 SGHAT, CDR2 FQDESV (reference sequence). CDR3 sequence reads: CASSPGSSGDNEQFF. The CDR3 DNA follows: TGTGCCAGCAGCCCGGGGTCTAGCGGGGACAATGAGCAGTTCTTC.

The chain carries TRBV25-1 and TRBJ2-3; 8 positions match TRBD1. V lost 2 bases, J lost 0 bases, and 7 bases stayed unmatched. CDR3 size: 17 residues. In germline, CDR1 is MGHDK, CDR2 SYGVNS. The CDR3 DNA sequence: TGTGCCAGCAGTGAACCTGACAGGGGAGGTAGCACAGATACGCAGTATTTT. Residues: CASSEPDRGGSTDTQYF.

The V call is TRBV10-3, the J call TRBJ1-3; possibly TRBD1 for D (5 bases). This CDR3 region has 14 residues. V shed 3 bases and J shed 4 bases, with 10 bases lying between them. Per germline, CDR1 ENHRY and CDR2 SYGVKD. The CDR3 sequence is CAISDQGAGNTIYF. DNA of the CDR3: TGTGCCATCAGTGATCAGGGTGCGGGAAACACCATATATTTT.

The CDR3 nucleotides read TGTGCCAGCAGCTTATCCGGGACTGCAACAACTAATGAAAAACTGTTTTTT. Amino acids: CASSLSGTATTNEKLFF. The V call is TRBV5-5, the J call TRBJ1-4; perhaps TRBD1 as D (5 bases). The V end was cut by 2 bases, the J end by 0 bases, with 14 bases between. Germline CDR1 SGHKS, CDR2 YYEKEE (reference sequence). The CDR3 totals 17 residues.

This clone was observed a single time. This sequence joins TRBV5-1 and TRBJ2-5; 7 bases fit TRBD2. The length of the CDR3 is 14 residues. CDR1 and CDR2 (germline): SGHRS, YFSETQ. The ends lost 3 bases at V and 4 bases at J; junction bases unmatched: 6. CDR3 sequence (DNA): TGCGCCAGCAGCTCTCCAGTAGCGGGAGAGACCCAGTACTTC. Translation: CASSSPVAGETQYF.

As DNA, the CDR3 is TGTGCCAGCAGCCTCCCACAGGGTTTCGGCGAGCAGTACTTC. It yields the protein CASSLPQGFGEQYF. V and J are TRBV7-9 and TRBJ2-7; tentative D call: TRBD1 (6 bases). The length of the CDR3 is 14 residues. Trimming left V 5 bases short and J 6 bases short, with 17 bases between. The germline gives CDR1 SEHNR, CDR2 FQNEAQ (reference sequence).

The sample holds a few counts of this clone. This rearrangement joins TRBV6-5 to TRBJ2-7, with D hard to call. Germline CDR1 and CDR2: MNHEY and SVGAGI. V was shortened by 7 bases and J by 3 bases, with 13 bases between the two germline ends. The CDR3 has 13 residues. The CDR3 DNA reads TGTGCCAGCAAAGTCACGAGAGACTACGAGCAGTACTTC. Amino acids: CASKVTRDYEQYF.

The rearrangement joins TRBV6-1 to TRBJ2-6; the D gene is possibly TRBD2 (5 bases). This CDR3 spans 18 amino acids. Germline V gives CDR1 MNHNS, CDR2 SASEGT. V lost 2 bases to trimming and J lost 4 bases, with 18 bases between them. Here the CDR3 reads CASSERGLGYTGANVLTF. In DNA, the CDR3 is TGTGCCAGCAGTGAACGAGGGCTTGGGTATACGGGGGCCAACGTCCTGACTTTC.

The rearrangement links TRBV9 to TRBJ2-7; D remains ambiguous. This CDR3 spans 15 amino acids. Trimming pared 0 bases from V and 0 bases from J, leaving 10 bases between. Germline V CDR1 and CDR2: SGDLS, YYNGEE. The DNA of the CDR3 is TGTGCCAGCAGCGTAGGACCAGCGAACTCCTACGAGCAGTACTTC. This encodes CASSVGPANSYEQYF.

The chain uses TRBV5-4 and TRBJ1-1; 7 bases align to TRBD1. Trimming took 0 bases from V and 0 from J; bases not matched to a gene: 11. This CDR3 has 18 amino acids. Germline V gives CDR1 SGHNT, CDR2 YYREEE (reference sequence). The CDR3 spells CASSLGGQATIMNTEAFF. The CDR3 DNA follows: TGTGCCAGCAGCTTGGGAGGACAGGCCACGATTATGAACACTGAAGCTTTCTTT.

The V gene is TRBV6-5, the J gene TRBJ2-2, with TRBD2 matching 7 bases. The junction had 10 bases not matched to a gene; V was cut back by 3 bases and J by 9 bases. CDR3 length: 15 residues. Germline-derived CDR1 and CDR2 are MNHEY and SVGAGI. The CDR3, as DNA: TGTGCCAGCAGTTATGGGGGGGGTCGTATGCGGGAGCTGTTTTTT. Translating gives CASSYGGGRMRELFF.

This sequence joins TRBV5-4 and TRBJ1-2; 7 bases agree with TRBD1. Per the germline V gene, CDR1 is SGHNT and CDR2 is YYREEE (reference sequence). CDR3 length: 13 amino acids. V dropped 0 bases and J dropped 4; count of bases not matched to a gene: 0. The CDR3 DNA follows: TGTGCCAGCAGCTTGGACAGGGGCTATGGCTACACCTTC. As protein: CASSLDRGYGYTF.

The table lists this clone with a count of one. V and J are TRBV9 and TRBJ2-7; no clear D gene. CDR1 and CDR2 from the germline V gene are SGDLS and YYNGEE. V was trimmed by 3 bases and J by 0 bases, leaving 16 bases between them. This CDR3 is 16 amino acids long. CDR3 protein: CASSADSSASSYEQYF. In nucleotides, the CDR3 is TGTGCCAGCAGCGCAGATAGCAGCGCAAGCTCCTACGAGCAGTACTTC.

With regard to this clone: A read error may produce the germline difference seen at one junction end. V usage is TRBV7-7 and J usage is TRBJ2-7; the match to TRBD2 covers 8 bases. The CDR3 totals 15 residues. CDR1 is SSHAT, CDR2 FNYEAQ, per germline (reference sequence). This CDR3 reads CASSSPGGGGYEQYF. As DNA, the CDR3 is TGTGCTAGCAGCTCCCCGGGGGGGGGTGGATACGAGCAGTACTTC. Full variable domain (remainder filled in from reference TRBV7-7 and TRBJ2-7): GAGVSQSPRYKVTKRGQDVTLRCDPISSHATLYWYQQALGQGPEFLTYFNYEAQPDKSGLPSDRFSAERPEGSISTLTIQRTEQRDSAMYRCASSSPGGGGYEQYFGPGTRLTVT.

The CDR3 DNA reads TGTGCCAGCTCACTCGCGGGCGGAGGCAATGAAAAACTGTTTTTT. Translated, it gives CASSLAGGGNEKLFF. The rearrangement uses TRBV18 and TRBJ1-4, with unresolved D. Germline CDR1 is KGHSH and CDR2 is LQKENI. V lost 4 bases to trimming and J lost 5 bases, with 14 bases between them. This CDR3 comprises 15 residues.

The V call is TRBV2, the J call TRBJ1-4, with a tentative D call TRBD1 (6 bases). The germline V gene encodes CDR1 SNHLY and CDR2 FYNNEI. V was clipped by 6 bases and J by 0 bases, with 35 bases between them. The CDR3 covers 23 residues. The CDR3 sequence is CASSRRSLGGRASFAPTNEKLFF. CDR3 DNA: TGTGCCAGCAGCCGTCGGTCCCTGGGGGGGCGAGCCTCTTTCGCCCCAACTAATGAAAAACTGTTTTTT.

The chain joins TRBV7-6 to TRBJ2-5; the match to TRBD2 covers 10 bases. Per germline, CDR1 SGHVS and CDR2 FNYEAQ. This CDR3 is 15 amino acids long. J gave up 9 bases and V 0 bases, and 7 bases lay outside the gene matches. CDR3 sequence: CASSLAGTSGTAQYF. In DNA form, the CDR3 reads TGTGCCAGCAGCTTAGCGGGTACTAGCGGGACGGCCCAGTACTTC.

The chain couples TRBV7-9 to TRBJ2-5, with 9 bases fitting TRBD2. The CDR3 runs 16 residues. V dropped 1 base and J dropped 1; count of bases not matched to a gene: 4. The V gene's germline CDR1 is SEHNR and CDR2 FQNEAQ (reference sequence). Written as DNA, the CDR3 is TGTGCCAGCAGCTTAGGACTAGCGGACTCCCAAGAGACCCAGTACTTC. Amino acid sequence: CASSLGLADSQETQYF.

The V call is TRBV7-2, the J call TRBJ2-3; tentative D call: TRBD1 (6 bases). The germline V gene has CDR1 SGHTA and CDR2 FQGNSA. The CDR3 loop spans 16 amino acids. V was shortened by 5 bases and J by 5 bases, with 20 bases between the two germline ends. The CDR3 bases are TGTGCCAGCAGCCCATGGTCGCAGGGGCCGGGAGATACGCAGTATTTT. Translating it yields CASSPWSQGPGDTQYF.

This chain connects TRBV18 to TRBJ2-3; 9 bases line up with TRBD1. Trimming at V came to 5 bases and at J to 0 bases, leaving 6 bases not matched to a gene. Looked up from germline, CDR1 is KGHSH and CDR2 is LQKENI. The CDR3 totals 16 residues. The CDR3 DNA reads as TGTGCCAGCTCAGGACAGGGGCCGGCTAGCACAGATACGCAGTATTTT. Translating it yields CASSGQGPASTDTQYF.

This sequence joins TRBV11-3 and TRBJ2-1, with D possibly matching TRBD2 (6 bases). The CDR3 contains 15 residues. The V and J ends lost 0 bases and 5 bases respectively, with 11 bases between them. Per germline, CDR1 SGHNT and CDR2 YENEEA. The CDR3: CASSLEAGADNEQFF. CDR3 bases: TGTGCCAGCAGCTTAGAAGCGGGCGCCGACAATGAGCAGTTCTTC.

The chain couples TRBV25-1 to TRBJ2-1; 12 nucleotides match TRBD2. The CDR3 has 16 amino acids. With 6 bases clipped from V and 10 bases from J, the junction kept 13 bases outside the gene matches. Per germline, CDR1 MGHDK and CDR2 SYGVNS. The CDR3 bases are TGTGCCAGCAGAGGGGGGCTAGCGGGAGGGCCGGGGGAGCAGTTCTTC. Its protein product is CASRGGLAGGPGEQFF.

J is TRBJ1-3 and V is TRBV9, with 9 bases lining up with TRBD1. There are 16 residues in the CDR3. J lost 1 base, V lost 0 bases, and 2 bases had no gene match. CDR1 and CDR2 (germline): SGDLS, YYNGEE. CDR3 in DNA: TGTGCCAGCAGCGTAGTCGGGACAGGGTCTGGAAACACCATATATTTT. Translated, it gives CASSVVGTGSGNTIYF.

The chain couples TRBV5-4 to TRBJ2-3; 9 positions agree with TRBD1. Germline V gives CDR1 SGHNT, CDR2 YYREEE (reference sequence). Unmatched junction bases numbered 9, after V lost 6 bases and J lost 4 bases. CDR3 length equals 15 residues. The CDR3 region is CASTSGDRAADTQYF. CDR3 nucleotides: TGTGCCAGCACCTCCGGGGACAGGGCGGCAGATACGCAGTATTTT.

This sequence joins TRBV25-1 and TRBJ2-1, with 8 bases that match TRBD2. The germline V gene has CDR1 MGHDK and CDR2 SYGVNS. The J segment lost 4 bases and the V segment lost 6 bases, leaving 5 bases of the junction unmatched. The CDR3 loop spans 14 amino acids. The DNA for the CDR3 is TGTGCCAGCAGACGTAGCGGGATTTACAATGAGCAGTTCTTC. Translated, it gives CASRRSGIYNEQFF.

This chain connects TRBV11-2 to TRBJ1-6, with D possibly being TRBD1 (5 bases). This CDR3 contains 17 residues. The germline V gene has CDR1 SGHAT and CDR2 FQNNGV. Trimming left V 0 bases short and J 7 bases short, with 16 bases between. CDR3 amino acids: CASSLDDRMLWNSPLHF. The CDR3 coding sequence is TGTGCCAGCAGCTTAGACGACAGAATGCTGTGGAATTCACCCCTCCACTTT.